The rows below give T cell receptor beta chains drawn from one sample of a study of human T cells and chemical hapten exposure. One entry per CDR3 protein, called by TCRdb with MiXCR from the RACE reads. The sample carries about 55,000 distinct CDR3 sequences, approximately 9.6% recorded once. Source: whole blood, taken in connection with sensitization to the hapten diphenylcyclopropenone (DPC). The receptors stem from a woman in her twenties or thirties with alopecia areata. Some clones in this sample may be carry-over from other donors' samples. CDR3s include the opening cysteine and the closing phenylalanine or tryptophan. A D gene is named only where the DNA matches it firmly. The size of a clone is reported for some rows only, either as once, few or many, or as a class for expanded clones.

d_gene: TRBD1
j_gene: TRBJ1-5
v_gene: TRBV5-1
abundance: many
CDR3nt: TGCGCCAGCAGCTTTTTGGGTGGACAGGCTAATCAGCCCCAGCATTTT
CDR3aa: CASSFLGGQANQPQHF

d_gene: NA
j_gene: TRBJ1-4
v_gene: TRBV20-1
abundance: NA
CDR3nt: TGCAGTGCCACGGATACAGGGTATTCGAGAAAACTGTTTTTT
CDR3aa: CSATDTGYSRKLFF

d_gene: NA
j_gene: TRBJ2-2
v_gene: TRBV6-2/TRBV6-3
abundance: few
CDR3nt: TGTGCCAGCAACGTTGAACAGACAAACACCGGGGAGCTGTTTTTT
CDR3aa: CASNVEQTNTGELFF

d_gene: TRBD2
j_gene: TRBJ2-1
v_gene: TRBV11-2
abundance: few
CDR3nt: TGTGCCAGCAGCGTTGACGGGGGGGCAGGGAATGAGCAGTTCTTC
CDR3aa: CASSVDGGAGNEQFF

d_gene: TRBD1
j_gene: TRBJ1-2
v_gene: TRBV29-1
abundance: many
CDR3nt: TGCAGCGTTTGGGGACAGGGCTTGTATGGCTACACCTTC
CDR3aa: CSVWGQGLYGYTF

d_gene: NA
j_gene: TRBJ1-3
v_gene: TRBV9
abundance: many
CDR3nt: TGTGCCAGCAGCGTAGACTCTGGAAACACCATATATTTT
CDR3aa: CASSVDSGNTIYF

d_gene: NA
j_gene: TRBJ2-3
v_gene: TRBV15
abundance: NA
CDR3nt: TGTGCCACCAGCAGAGCTACAGGGTTGTTTGGCACAGATACGCAGTATTTT
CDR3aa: CATSRATGLFGTDTQYF

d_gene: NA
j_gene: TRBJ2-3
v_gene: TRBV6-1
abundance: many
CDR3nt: TGTGCCAGCAGTGAAATCGTGATCACAGATACGCAGTATTTT
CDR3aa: CASSEIVITDTQYF

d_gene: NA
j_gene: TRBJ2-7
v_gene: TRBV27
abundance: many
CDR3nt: TGTGCCAGCAGTTTATTCGGGGAGCCCTACGAGCAGTACTTC
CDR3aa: CASSLFGEPYEQYF

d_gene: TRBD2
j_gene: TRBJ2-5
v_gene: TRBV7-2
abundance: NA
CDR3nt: TGTGCCAGCAGCCGAGGAGGAGCGGGGGCACAAGAGACCCAGTACTTC
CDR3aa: CASSRGGAGAQETQYF

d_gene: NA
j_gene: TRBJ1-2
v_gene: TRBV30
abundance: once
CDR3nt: TGTGCCTGGAGTGTCGAGACGGCTTATGGCTACAACTTC
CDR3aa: CAWSVETAYGYNF

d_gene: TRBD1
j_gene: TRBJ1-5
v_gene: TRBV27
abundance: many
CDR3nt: TGTGCCAGCAGTTTACAGGGGGAAATGGGGCCCCAGCATTTT
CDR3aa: CASSLQGEMGPQHF

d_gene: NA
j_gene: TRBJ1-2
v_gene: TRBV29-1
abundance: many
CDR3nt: TGCAGCGTGTGGACCCAACAGGGAAACTATGGCTACACCTTC
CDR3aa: CSVWTQQGNYGYTF

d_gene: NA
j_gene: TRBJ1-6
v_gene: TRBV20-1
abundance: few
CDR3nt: TGCAGTGCTAGAGACGAGTCAGGGAATAACTCACCCCTCCACTTT
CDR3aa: CSARDESGNNSPLHF

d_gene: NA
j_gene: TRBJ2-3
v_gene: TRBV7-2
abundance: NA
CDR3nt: TGTGCCAGCAGCTCGAACTGGTTAAATACGCAGTATTTT
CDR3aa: CASSSNWLNTQYF

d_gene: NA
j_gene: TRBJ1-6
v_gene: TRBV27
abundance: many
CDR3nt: TGTGCCAGCAGTTTCCGTAGCTCCTATAATTCACCCCTCCACTTT
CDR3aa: CASSFRSSYNSPLHF

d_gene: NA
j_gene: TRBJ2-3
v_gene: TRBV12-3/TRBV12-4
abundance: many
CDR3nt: TGTGCCAGCAGTTTAGGAGGCGGGACTCCGCAGTATTTT
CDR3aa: CASSLGGGTPQYF

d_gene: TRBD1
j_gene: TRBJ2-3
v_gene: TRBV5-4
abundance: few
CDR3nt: TGTGCCAGCAGCCTGGTCGGTTGGGACAGGGACACAGATACGCAGTATTTT
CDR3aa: CASSLVGWDRDTDTQYF

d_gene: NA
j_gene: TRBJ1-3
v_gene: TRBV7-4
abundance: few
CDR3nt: TGTGCCAGCAGCTTAATTAAAGGCTACTCTGGAAACACCATATATTTT
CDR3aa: CASSLIKGYSGNTIYF

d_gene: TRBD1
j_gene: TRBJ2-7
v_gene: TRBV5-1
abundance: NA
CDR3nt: TGCGCCAGCAGCTTCCTGGACAGGAGCTCCTACGAGCAGTACTTC
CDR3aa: CASSFLDRSSYEQYF

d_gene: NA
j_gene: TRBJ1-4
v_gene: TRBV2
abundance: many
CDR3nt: TGTGCCAGCAGTGAATTGGGGATGGATAATGAAAAACTGTTTTTT
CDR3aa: CASSELGMDNEKLFF

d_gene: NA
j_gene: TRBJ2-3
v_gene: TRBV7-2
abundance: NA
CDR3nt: TGTGCCAGCAGGTCCGGGGGCCCGGCAGATACGCAGTATTTT
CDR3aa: CASRSGGPADTQYF

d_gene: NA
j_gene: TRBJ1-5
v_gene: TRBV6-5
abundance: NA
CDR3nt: TGTGCCAGCAGGCCCGGGGCACGGAATCAGCCCCAGCATTTT
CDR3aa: CASRPGARNQPQHF

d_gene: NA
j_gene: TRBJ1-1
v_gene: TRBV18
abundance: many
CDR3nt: TGTGCCAGCTCACCGGGATCCGGCGGTACTGAAGCTTTCTTT
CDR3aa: CASSPGSGGTEAFF

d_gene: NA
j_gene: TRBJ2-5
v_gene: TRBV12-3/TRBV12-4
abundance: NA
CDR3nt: TGTGCCAGCAGGCGTGAACTAGACAGACAACCGAATATCCAAGAGACCCAGTACTTC
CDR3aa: CASRRELDRQPNIQETQYF

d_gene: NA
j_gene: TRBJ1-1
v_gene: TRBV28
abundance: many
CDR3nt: TGTGCCAGCAGTTCCACCCGGGTCCGCTTCTTT
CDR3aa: CASSSTRVRFF

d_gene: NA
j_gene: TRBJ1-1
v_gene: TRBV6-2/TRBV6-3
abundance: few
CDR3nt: TGTGCCAGCAGGGACAAGGCCGAAGCTTTCTTT
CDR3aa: CASRDKAEAFF

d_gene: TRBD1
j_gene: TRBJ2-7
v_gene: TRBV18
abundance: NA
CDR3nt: TGTGCCAGCTCACCCCTACAGGGGGGCGAGCAGTACTTC
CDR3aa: CASSPLQGGEQYF

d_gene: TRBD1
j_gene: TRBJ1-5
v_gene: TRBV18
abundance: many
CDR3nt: TGTGCCAGCTCACCGACAGGGGGACTTAGCAATCAGCCCCAGCATTTT
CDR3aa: CASSPTGGLSNQPQHF

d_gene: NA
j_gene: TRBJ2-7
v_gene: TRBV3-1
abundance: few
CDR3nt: TGTGCCAGCAGCCAAGACAGAACCTACGAGCAGTACTTC
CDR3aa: CASSQDRTYEQYF

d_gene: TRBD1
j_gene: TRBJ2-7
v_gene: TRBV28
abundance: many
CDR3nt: TGTGCCAGCAGTACCAATTCAGGGGGTATTAACTACGAGCAGTACTTC
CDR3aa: CASSTNSGGINYEQYF

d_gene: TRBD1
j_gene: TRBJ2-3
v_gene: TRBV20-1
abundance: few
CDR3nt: TGCAGTGCTAGAACTTGGGGACAGGGGATCTCAGATACGCAGTATTTT
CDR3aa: CSARTWGQGISDTQYF

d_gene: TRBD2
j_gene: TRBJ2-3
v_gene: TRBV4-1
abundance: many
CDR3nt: TGCGCCAGCAGCCCAAAAGGAGGAGCGGGGACCACAGATACGCAGTATTTT
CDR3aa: CASSPKGGAGTTDTQYF

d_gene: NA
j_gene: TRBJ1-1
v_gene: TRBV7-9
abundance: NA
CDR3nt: TGTGCCAGCAGCCCAACCCGGCACACTGAAGCTTTCTTT
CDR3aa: CASSPTRHTEAFF

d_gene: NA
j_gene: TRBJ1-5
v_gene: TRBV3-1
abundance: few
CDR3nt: TGTGCCAGCAGCCAAGCCCACCACAATCAGCCCCAGCATTTT
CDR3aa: CASSQAHHNQPQHF

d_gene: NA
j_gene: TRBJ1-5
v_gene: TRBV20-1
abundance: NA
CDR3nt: TGCAGTGCTCCCCTGACACTTAGTGGGGGCAATCAGCCCCAGCATTTT
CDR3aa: CSAPLTLSGGNQPQHF

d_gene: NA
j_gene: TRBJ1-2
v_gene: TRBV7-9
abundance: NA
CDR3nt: TGTGCCAGCAGCCCACCATCCCAATCGGGGCACTATGGCTACACCTTC
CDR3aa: CASSPPSQSGHYGYTF

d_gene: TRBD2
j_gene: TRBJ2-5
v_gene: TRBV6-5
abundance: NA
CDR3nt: TGTGCCAGCAGCTCTCGGGGGGGCCTATATATCCAAGAGACCCAGTACTTC
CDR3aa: CASSSRGGLYIQETQYF

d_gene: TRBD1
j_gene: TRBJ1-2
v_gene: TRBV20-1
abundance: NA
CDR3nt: TGCAGTGCTAGAACTCTTTCCCGGACAGGAATAGATGGCTACACCTTC
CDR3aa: CSARTLSRTGIDGYTF

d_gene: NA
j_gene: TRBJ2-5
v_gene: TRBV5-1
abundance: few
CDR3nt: TGCGCCAGCAGCTCTCAAGGCCCCGGTGAGACCCAGTACTTC
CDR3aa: CASSSQGPGETQYF

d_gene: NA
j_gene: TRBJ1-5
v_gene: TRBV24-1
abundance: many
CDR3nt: TGTGCCACCAGTGACGGACAGTTTAGCAATCAGCCCCAGCATTTT
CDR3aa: CATSDGQFSNQPQHF

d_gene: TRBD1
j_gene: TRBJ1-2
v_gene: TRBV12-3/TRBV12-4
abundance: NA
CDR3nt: TGTGCCAGCAGCAGGGACAGCTATGGCTACACCTTC
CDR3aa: CASSRDSYGYTF

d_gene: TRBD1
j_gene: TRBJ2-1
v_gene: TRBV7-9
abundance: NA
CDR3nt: TGTGCCAGCAGCTTAGCGGGACAGGTCAATGAGCAGTTCTTC
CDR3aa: CASSLAGQVNEQFF

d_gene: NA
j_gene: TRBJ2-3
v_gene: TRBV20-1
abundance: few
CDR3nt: TGCAGTGCTATTGACTCGGCGGCAGATACGCAGTATTTT
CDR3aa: CSAIDSAADTQYF

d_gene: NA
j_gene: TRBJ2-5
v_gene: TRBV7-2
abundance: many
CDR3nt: TGTGCCAGCAGCTTAGCTGGCGGGGTAAGGGAGACCCAGTACTTC
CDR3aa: CASSLAGGVRETQYF

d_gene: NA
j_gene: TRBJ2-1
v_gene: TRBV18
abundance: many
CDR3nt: TGTGCCAGCTCACCGGGAAGGATCGTCCGGGTAAACAATGAGCAGTTCTTC
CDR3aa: CASSPGRIVRVNNEQFF